The 20 T cell receptor beta chains below were found in one sample sequenced in a study of blood T cell repertoires in COVID-19. Data came from immunoSEQ multiplex PCR; TCRdb stores just in-frame clones and leaves some out. The sample includes a few hundred thousand clones, approximately 90% of them seen just once. The material sequenced was PBMCs or T cells enriched from blood (not recorded which). The source of these receptors is a woman aged 18 to 35 who had recovered from COVID-19.

The rearrangement joins TRBV27 to TRBJ2-7; 9 bases align to TRBD1. The CDR3 runs to 13 residues. With V trimmed by 2 bases and J by 7 bases, 3 bases remained unmatched. Germline CDR1 is MNHEY and CDR2 is SMNVEV (reference sequence). CDR3 in DNA: TGTGCCAGCAGTTTAGGGACAGGGAGGGAGCAGTACTTC. Encoded protein: CASSLGTGREQYF.

The count of this clone is one. This chain links TRBV7-3 with TRBJ2-3; no firm D call. This CDR3 has 12 amino acids. Trimming took 2 bases from V and 5 from J, leaving 5 bases between them. The germline CDR1 and CDR2 sequences are SGHTA and FQGTGA. The CDR3 region has the DNA TGTGCCAGCAGCTTACGGAGAGATACGCAGTATTTT. Translation: CASSLRRDTQYF.

This clone was recorded only once. The chain recombines TRBV6-6 with TRBJ1-4; a weak D match, TRBD1 (6 bases). Trimming pared 9 bases from V and 0 bases from J, leaving 17 bases between. CDR3 size: 16 residues. Germline CDR1 MNHNY, CDR2 SVGAGI (reference sequence). DNA for the CDR3: TGTGCCAGTTCTCAACAGGGACCAGCAACTAATGAAAAACTGTTTTTT. It codes for CASSQQGPATNEKLFF.

The chain carries TRBV7-3 and TRBJ2-3; TRBD2 might be the D (7 bases). With 0 bases removed from V and 4 bases from J, the gap between germline ends came to 14 bases. The length of the CDR3 is 16 residues. Germline V lookup: CDR1 SGHTA, CDR2 FQGTGA. The CDR3 loop is CASSLTGRGASDTQYF. The CDR3 region has the DNA TGTGCCAGCAGCTTAACGGGCCGGGGGGCTTCAGATACGCAGTATTTT.

To note about this clone: At the DNA level, this CDR3 is encoded by other sequences in the same sample as well. The chain joins TRBV27 to TRBJ2-7; 10 bases fit TRBD1. The J segment lost 4 bases and the V segment lost 4 bases, leaving 4 bases of the junction unmatched. The CDR3 spans 14 residues. Looked up from germline, CDR1 is MNHEY and CDR2 is SMNVEV (reference sequence). CDR3 residues: CASSSRDRGYEQYF. The CDR3 DNA follows: TGTGCCAGCAGTTCGCGGGACAGGGGTTACGAGCAGTACTTC.

This chain joins TRBV9 and TRBJ1-1; 10 bases map to TRBD1. Germline loops: CDR1 SGDLS, CDR2 YYNGEE. The CDR3 sequence is 12 residues long. Trimming cost V 4 bases and J 9 bases; bases outside gene matches: 3. CDR3 in amino acids: CASSLDRGQAFF. The CDR3 region has the DNA TGTGCCAGCAGCCTTGACAGGGGGCAAGCTTTCTTT.

J is TRBJ1-6 and V is TRBV7-3; D is uncertain. The germline V gene has CDR1 SGHTA and CDR2 FQGTGA. V gave up 1 base and J gave up 10 bases, with 14 bases separating them. The CDR3 has 15 residues. CDR3 region: CASSLIRFEGSPLHF. The CDR3, as DNA: TGTGCCAGCAGCTTAATCCGTTTTGAGGGCTCACCCCTCCACTTT.

V and J are TRBV14 and TRBJ2-5; 9 bases fit TRBD2. The trim removed 2 bases at V and 5 bases at J, leaving 9 bases unmatched. CDR3 size: 16 residues. Germline V gene data show CDR1 as SGHDN and CDR2 as FVKESK. Here the CDR3 DNA reads TGTGCCAGCAGCCAACTTCCAAGCGGGGGGTCGGAGACCCAGTACTTC. As protein: CASSQLPSGGSETQYF.

This clone was observed a few times. The chain employs TRBV19 and TRBJ1-5; D may be TRBD1 (6 bases). V lost 5 bases and J lost 5, with 13 bases in between. CDR3 length equals 14 residues. Germline lookup yields CDR1 LNHDA and CDR2 SQIVND (reference sequence). In DNA form, the CDR3 reads TGTGCCAGTAGTGGGATGACAGGTTATCAGCCCCAGCATTTT. Its translation is CASSGMTGYQPQHF.

The chain combines TRBV4-2 with TRBJ2-7, with D possibly matching TRBD1 (5 bases). CDR1 and CDR2 (germline): LGHNA, YNFKEQ. V gave up 0 bases and J gave up 0 bases, with 9 bases separating them. The CDR3 runs to 15 residues. CDR3 protein: CASSQEQGSSYEQYF. The CDR3, as DNA: TGTGCCAGCAGCCAAGAGCAGGGCAGCTCCTACGAGCAGTACTTC.

This sequence joins TRBV7-3 and TRBJ1-1; D remains unclear. Germline CDR1 is SGHTA and CDR2 is FQGTGA. The CDR3 length is 15 residues. Trimming took 0 bases from V and 6 from J, leaving 14 bases between them. The CDR3 DNA reads TGTGCCAGCAGCTTAACGCCCCTCGGGGTAGCTGAAGCTTTCTTT. It codes for CASSLTPLGVAEAFF. The variable domain in full, completed from reference TRBV7-3 and TRBJ1-1, reads GAGVSQTPSNKVTEKGKYVELRCDPISGHTALYWYRQSLGQGPEFLIYFQGTGAADDSGLPNDRFFAVRPEGSVSTLKIQRTERGDSAVYLCASSLTPLGVAEAFFGQGTRLTVV.

The chain links TRBV9 to TRBJ1-4; D unresolved. V shed 0 bases and J shed 3 bases, with 9 bases lying between them. Germline V gives CDR1 SGDLS, CDR2 YYNGEE. CDR3 size: 15 residues. CDR3 coding DNA: TGTGCCAGCAGCGTAGGCGGGGATCCTAATGAAAAACTGTTTTTT. Its translation is CASSVGGDPNEKLFF.

The gene calls are TRBV19 and TRBJ1-6; the D is unclear. V was shortened by 3 bases and J by 0 bases, with 27 bases between the two germline ends. CDR3 length: 22 residues. In germline, CDR1 is LNHDA, CDR2 SQIVND (reference sequence). CDR3 in DNA: TGTGCCAGTAGTATTAGGAAAGGACCCCGGAAGATAGCGAGCTCCTATAATTCACCCCTCCACTTT. This codes for CASSIRKGPRKIASSYNSPLHF.

The rearrangement uses TRBV7-9 and TRBJ1-5; weak D call: TRBD1 (5 bases). Germline-derived CDR1 and CDR2 are SEHNR and FQNEAQ (reference sequence). V lost 0 bases and J lost 2, with 17 bases in between. The CDR3 length is 18 residues. CDR3 bases: TGTGCCAGCAGCTTAGCGGTTCTTGAGTTAGGGGGCAATCAGCCCCAGCATTTT. This codes for CASSLAVLELGGNQPQHF.

V gene TRBV13 combines with J gene TRBJ2-7; 9 bases map to TRBD2. This CDR3 contains 15 residues. With V trimmed by 0 bases and J by 3 bases, 3 bases remained unmatched. From germline, CDR1 is PRHDT and CDR2 FYEKMQ (reference sequence). This CDR3 is CASSLGGSGGYEQYF. CDR3 sequence (DNA): TGTGCCAGCAGCTTAGGGGGTAGCGGGGGCTACGAGCAGTACTTC.

This clone showed up just once. The chain recombines TRBV6-5 with TRBJ1-6; D may be TRBD1 (6 bases). CDR1 and CDR2 (germline): MNHEY, SVGAGI. The CDR3 has 16 amino acids. The V end was cut by 1 base, the J end by 10 bases, with 17 bases between. The CDR3 DNA reads TGTGCCAGCAGTTACTTCCGGGGGGCAGCATGGTCACCCCTCCACTTT. This sequence encodes CASSYFRGAAWSPLHF.

This sequence joins TRBV30 and TRBJ1-2; 12 nucleotides match TRBD1. V gave up 3 bases and J gave up 4 bases; unmatched junction bases: 6. The germline V gene encodes CDR1 GTSNPN and CDR2 SVGIG (reference sequence). This CDR3 is 15 amino acids long. CDR3 DNA sequence: TGTGCCTGGAGCTGGGGACAGGGGGCAATCTATGGCTACACCTTC. Translation gives CAWSWGQGAIYGYTF.

Only one count was recorded for this clone. The CDR3 here is CASSSQPDTDTQYF. In DNA, the CDR3 is TGTGCCAGCAGCTCACAACCAGACACAGATACGCAGTATTTT. The J gene is TRBJ2-3, the V gene TRBV7-3; D gene ambiguous. Germline CDR1 SGHTA, CDR2 FQGTGA. The V and J ends lost 4 bases and 2 bases respectively, with 10 bases between them. CDR3 length: 14 residues.

This clone was detected only once. This sample includes further DNA sequences coding for the same CDR3. This chain uses TRBV6-5 with TRBJ1-2; D perhaps matches TRBD1 (5 bases). This CDR3 has 13 amino acids. Trimming took off 2 bases at V and 3 bases at J, with 7 bases between the two ends. The germline V gene has CDR1 MNHEY and CDR2 SVGAGI. In nucleotides, the CDR3 is TGTGCCAGCAGTTACCGCAGGGACTATGGCTACACCTTC. This gives the protein CASSYRRDYGYTF.

This sequence joins TRBV18 and TRBJ1-5; weak D call: TRBD1 (5 bases). V dropped 2 bases and J dropped 6 bases, with 11 bases sitting between them. This CDR3 is built from 14 residues. From germline, CDR1 is KGHSH and CDR2 LQKENI. CDR3 DNA sequence: TGTGCCAGCTCACCAGCCGGGGGAGGTCAGCCCCAGCATTTT. Amino acids: CASSPAGGGQPQHF.